This paragraph reports one TCR beta chain. Its antigen is not known. The record originates from a study of cytomegalovirus exposure and HLA in healthy donors. Study-level information: Unique TCRs from HLA-typed donors, 80 million to 90 million of them, were held in an early data release.

Whole-study results and caveats: TCR beta sequences reportedly predicted the HLA-A and HLA-B alleles of most subjects accurately. Usually a TCR sequence was rare, but some public TCRs were found in many donors. CMV serostatus alone was available as immune exposure information.

This PCR relied on a set of 60 Vbeta primers and 13 Jbeta primers. The method was immunoSEQ multiplex PCR; TCRdb's version includes in-frame clones alone and lacks a portion of them. The sample yields 150,000 to 160,000 clones, 80% to 90% seen once. The CDR3 has 14 residues. Per the germline V gene, CDR1 is ENHRY and CDR2 is SYGVKD. The V gene end was trimmed by 2 bases and the J gene end by 8 bases; junction bases not matched to a gene: 8. This TCR was sampled from a woman aged 18 to 35 in good health and CMV-seronegative. The chain joins TRBV10-3 to TRBJ1-2, with TRBD1 matching 7 bases. Sequencing was performed on PBMCs. The DNA of the CDR3 is TGTGCCATCAGTGAGGCCCGGGACAGCTACGGCTACACCTTC. It yields the protein CAISEARDSYGYTF.